The 4 T cell receptor beta chains below all came from one sample that was sequenced in a study of cytomegalovirus exposure and HLA in healthy donors. Primers for the PCR totalled 60 Vbeta and 13 Jbeta. Assay: immunoSEQ multiplex PCR; the TCRdb copy retains only in-frame clones and omits some. The sample contains about 180,000 clones, around three quarters of which appear only once. The sample was PBMCs. These receptors were taken from a woman between 25 and 40 years old in good health and CMV-seropositive.

Comments on this clone: An end of the junction differs from the germline gene, which may be a read error. This sample also contains other DNA sequences that code for the same CDR3. The V gene is TRBV4-1, the J gene TRBJ1-6; 10 bases match TRBD1. The CDR3 extends over 17 amino acids. Germline V gives CDR1 MGHRA, CDR2 YSYEKL. CDR3 residues: CASSQARGQGMESPLHF. The CDR3, as DNA: TGCGCCAGCAGCCAAGCCAGGGGACAGGGGATGGAATCACCCCTTCACTTT.

The chain is built from TRBV6-4 and TRBJ1-4; possibly TRBD1 for D (5 bases). The CDR3 extends over 13 amino acids. Germline CDR1 MRHNA, CDR2 SNTAGT. V lost 6 bases and J 3 bases, leaving 8 bases between the germline ends. DNA for the CDR3: TGTGCCAGCAGCCGACAGTCTAATGAAAAACTGTTTTTT. Amino acid sequence: CASSRQSNEKLFF.

The rearrangement joins TRBV27 to TRBJ2-7, with TRBD2 matching 7 bases. The trim removed 6 bases at V and 11 bases at J, leaving 16 bases unmatched. The CDR3 contains 14 residues. The V gene's germline CDR1 is MNHEY and CDR2 SMNVEV (reference sequence). This CDR3 is CASSFQRGLQREYF. DNA for the CDR3: TGTGCCAGCAGCTTCCAGCGGGGTCTTCAAAGGGAGTACTTC.

The chain combines TRBV10-2 with TRBJ2-3, with D possibly matching TRBD1 (5 bases). This CDR3 spans 14 amino acids. With 3 bases removed from V and 1 base from J, the gap between germline ends came to 8 bases. Germline V gives CDR1 WSHSY, CDR2 SAAADI. The CDR3 loop is CASSEGVGTDTQYF. The CDR3 DNA reads as TGCGCCAGCAGTGAAGGGGTGGGCACAGATACGCAGTATTTT.